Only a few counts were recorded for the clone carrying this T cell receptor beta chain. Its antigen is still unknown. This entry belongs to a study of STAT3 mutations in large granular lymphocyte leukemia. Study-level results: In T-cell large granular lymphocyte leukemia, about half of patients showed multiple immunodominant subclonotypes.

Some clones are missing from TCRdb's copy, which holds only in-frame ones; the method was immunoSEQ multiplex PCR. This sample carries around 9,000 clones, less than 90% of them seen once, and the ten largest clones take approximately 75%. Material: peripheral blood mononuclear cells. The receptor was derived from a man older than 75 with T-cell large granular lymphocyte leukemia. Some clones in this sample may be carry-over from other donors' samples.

The CDR3 is CASSVFDRGGEAFF. The CDR3 DNA reads TGTGCCAGCAGCGTCTTTGACAGGGGAGGTGAAGCTTTCTTT. The V gene is TRBV9, the J gene TRBJ1-1; TRBD1 aligns across 8 bases. The CDR3 totals 14 residues. The germline CDR1 and CDR2 sequences are SGDLS and YYNGEE. The junction had 7 bases not matched to a gene; V was cut back by 2 bases and J by 7 bases. Combining the CDR3 with reference TRBV9 and TRBJ1-1 gives the whole variable domain DSGVTQTPKHLITATGQRVTLRCSPRSGDLSVYWYQQSLDQGLQFLIQYYNGEERAKGNILERFSAQQFPDLHSELNLSSLELGDSALYFCASSVFDRGGEAFFGQGTRLTVV.